The 14 T cell receptor beta chains given below trace back to one sample, sequenced in a study of read filtering for tumor transcriptome and immune sequencing. This library used roughly 430 ng RNA and molecular barcoded adaptors spanning alpha/delta and beta/gamma chains. TCRdb reprocessed the reads with MiXCR, giving one entry per CDR3 protein. The table lists about 62,000 distinct CDR3 sequences, about 19% of them singletons. Sequenced input: a population of CD138-negative cells sorted from bone marrow. The receptors stem from a donor at least 40 years old with multiple myeloma.

This clonotype is medium-sized within its sample. The rearrangement joins TRBV6-6 to TRBJ2-7; 8 bases align to TRBD1. Losses at the gene ends were 6 bases for V and 5 bases for J; bases not matched to a gene: 6. CDR1 and CDR2 (germline): MNHNY, SVGAGI (reference sequence). The CDR3 is made up of 13 amino acids. The CDR3 nucleotides read TGTGCCAGCAGGCAGGGGGCGCGTAACGAGCAGTACTTC. The encoded protein is CASRQGARNEQYF.

Within the sample, this clonotype is medium-sized (0.01 to 0.1%). V is TRBV7-2 and J is TRBJ2-1, with 7 bases identical to TRBD1. Trimming at V came to 0 bases and at J to 1 base, leaving 6 bases not matched to a gene. Per germline, CDR1 SGHTA and CDR2 FQGNSA. The length of the CDR3 is 17 residues. The CDR3 loop is CASSLAGGGNSYNEQFF. DNA of the CDR3: TGTGCCAGCAGCTTAGCAGGGGGCGGAAATTCCTACAATGAGCAGTTCTTC.

This clonotype was picked up many times. This rearrangement joins TRBV14 to TRBJ2-5; 8 bases align to TRBD2. With V trimmed by 5 bases and J by 1 base, 9 bases remained unmatched. Germline assignment: CDR1 SGHDN and CDR2 FVKESK. The CDR3 is 16 amino acids. This CDR3 is CASSYRLATSQETQYF. The DNA of the CDR3 is TGTGCCAGCAGCTACAGACTAGCGACTAGCCAAGAGACCCAGTACTTC.

This clonotype was picked up many times. V is TRBV4-1 and J is TRBJ2-7; D gene ambiguous. With 0 bases removed from V and 3 bases from J, the gap between germline ends came to 12 bases. In germline, CDR1 is MGHRA, CDR2 YSYEKL. The CDR3 covers 15 residues. Written as DNA, the CDR3 is TGCGCCAGCAGCCAAGACAACCCGGGCAGCTACGAGCAGTACTTC. Translated, it gives CASSQDNPGSYEQYF.

This clonotype showed up many times. The rearrangement joins TRBV28 to TRBJ1-5; D gene ambiguous. The V gene lost 8 bases and the J gene lost 4 bases, with 9 bases spanning the gap. This CDR3 has 12 amino acids. Germline CDR1 MDHEN, CDR2 SYDVKM. CDR3 in DNA: TGTGCCAGCTTGGGAGGGAATCAGCCCCAGCATTTT. Translated: CASLGGNQPQHF.

Many counts were recorded for this clonotype. The V gene is TRBV28, the J gene TRBJ2-7, with 7 nucleotides matching TRBD1. Germline-derived CDR1 and CDR2 are MDHEN and SYDVKM. The CDR3 covers 13 residues. With V trimmed by 6 bases and J by 6 bases, 8 bases remained unmatched. This chain's CDR3 is CASSTGTVGEQYF. The CDR3 DNA follows: TGTGCCAGCAGCACCGGGACAGTCGGCGAGCAGTACTTC.

This clonotype was seen many times. The chain has TRBV5-1 and TRBJ1-1; 9 bases agree with TRBD1. V gave up 0 bases and J gave up 2 bases; unmatched junction bases: 5. The CDR3 runs 16 residues. Germline CDR1 reads SGHRS; CDR2 reads YFSETQ. The CDR3 spells CASSLDTGGLNTEAFF. As DNA, the CDR3 is TGCGCCAGCAGCTTGGATACAGGGGGCCTTAACACTGAAGCTTTCTTT. Full variable domain (missing parts from reference TRBV5-1 and TRBJ1-1): KAGVTQTPRYLIKTRGQQVTLSCSPISGHRSVSWYQQTPGQGLQFLFEYFSETQRNKGNFPGRFSGRQFSNSRSEMNVSTLELGDSALYLCASSLDTGGLNTEAFFGQGTRLTVV.

This clonotype was counted many times. The rearrangement joins TRBV10-3 to TRBJ1-1; D is possibly TRBD1 (5 bases). The CDR3 is made up of 15 amino acids. Trimming left V 0 bases short and J 3 bases short, with 11 bases between. CDR1 is ENHRY and CDR2 is SYGVKD in the germline V gene. CDR3 sequence reads: CAISESGGDYTEAFF. CDR3 coding DNA: TGTGCCATCAGTGAGTCGGGAGGGGATTACACTGAAGCTTTCTTT.

Many counts were recorded for this clonotype. The CDR3 bases are TGCAGTGCTAGCCCAATAGCGGGAGCAGGGGAGACCCAGTACTTC. It translates to CSASPIAGAGETQYF. The chain links TRBV20-1 to TRBJ2-5; TRBD2 aligns across 9 bases. The V and J ends lost 3 bases and 5 bases, in that order; junction bases with no gene match: 10. This CDR3 comprises 15 residues. Germline values: CDR1 DFQATT, CDR2 SNEGSKA (reference sequence).

This clonotype has a count of ten or more. The V gene is TRBV30, the J gene TRBJ2-1, with TRBD2 as a possible D gene (5 bases). The CDR3 is 16 residues long. Trimming removed 5 bases from V and 0 bases from J, with 17 bases in between. Germline values: CDR1 GTSNPN, CDR2 SVGIG (reference sequence). This chain's CDR3 is CAWGWVPGYSYNEQFF. The CDR3 coding sequence is TGTGCCTGGGGCTGGGTTCCGGGATACTCCTACAATGAGCAGTTCTTC.

In this sample, this clonotype turned up many times. This chain connects TRBV11-2 to TRBJ1-3; 7 nucleotides line up with TRBD1. The CDR3 covers 15 residues. From germline, CDR1 is SGHAT and CDR2 FQNNGV. Trimming took 3 bases from V and 3 from J; bases not matched to a gene: 5. CDR3 region: CASSFTGQIGNTIYF. In nucleotides, the CDR3 is TGTGCCAGCAGCTTTACGGGACAGATTGGAAACACCATATATTTT.

This clonotype was found many times. The gene calls are TRBV5-1 and TRBJ2-7; D possibly corresponds to TRBD2 (5 bases). V was clipped by 4 bases and J by 2 bases, with 13 bases between them. The germline V gene encodes CDR1 SGHRS and CDR2 YFSETQ. This CDR3 contains 14 residues. CDR3 loop: CASSPRGIAYEQYF. The CDR3 region has the DNA TGCGCCAGCAGCCCTCGAGGGATTGCCTACGAGCAGTACTTC.

Ten or more counts support this clonotype. This chain joins TRBV28 and TRBJ2-1; a weak D match, TRBD1 (6 bases). The CDR3 runs to 14 residues. Between the trimmed V and J ends, which lost 1 base and 6 bases, there was a span of 10 bases. The germline V gene encodes CDR1 MDHEN and CDR2 SYDVKM. The CDR3 protein is CASSLSQGVNEQFF. DNA for the CDR3: TGTGCCAGCAGTTTATCACAGGGAGTCAATGAGCAGTTCTTC.

This clonotype was seen ten or more times. The J gene is TRBJ2-1, the V gene TRBV7-3, with TRBD1 matching 9 bases. Germline-derived CDR1 and CDR2 are SGHTA and FQGTGA. CDR3 length: 14 amino acids. V lost 2 bases, J lost 8 bases, and 4 bases stayed unmatched. CDR3 loop: CASSLAGQGYEQFF. The CDR3 DNA sequence: TGTGCCAGCAGCTTAGCGGGACAGGGCTATGAGCAGTTCTTC.